This T cell receptor beta chain was obtained from a study of T-cell memory formation after mild COVID-19. Study-level results: Specificity for SARS-CoV-2 was not confirmed among the second-wave clones peaking on day 37. Pre-infection memory harbored some responding clones, suggesting cross-reactive memory joined. From day 15 to 85, contracting clones were balanced between CD4 and CD8, whereas later expanders leaned toward CD4+.

This clonotype was detected once. What it binds is not known. J was trimmed by 3 bases and V by 5 bases; bases with no gene match: 13. CDR3 size: 17 residues. The V gene's germline CDR1 is SNHLY and CDR2 FYNNEI. Constant-segment-primed 5'RACE gave TCR alpha and TCR beta cDNA libraries with sample barcodes and UMIs. Using its own MiXCR run on the 5' RACE reads, TCRdb lists one record per CDR3 protein. The table lists 410,000 or so distinct CDR3 sequences, about a quarter of them singletons. This clonotype was obtained from an adult woman who had mild COVID-19 (a few samples of this study predate the infection). Cell type and time point are not known. Sample: PBMCs or a T cell subset sorted from them (not recorded which). The J gene is TRBJ1-1, the V gene TRBV2, with 9 bases matching TRBD1. CDR3 in amino acids: CASSIPLSDRGHTEAFF. CDR3 nucleotide sequence: TGTGCCAGCAGTATCCCCTTGTCGGACAGGGGACACACTGAAGCTTTCTTT. Complete variable domain (other parts from reference TRBV2 and TRBJ1-1): EPEVTQTPSHQVTQMGQEVILRCVPISNHLYFYWYRQILGQKVEFLVSFYNNEISEKSEIFDDQFSVERPDGSNFTLKIRSTKLEDSAMYFCASSIPLSDRGHTEAFFGQGTRLTVV.